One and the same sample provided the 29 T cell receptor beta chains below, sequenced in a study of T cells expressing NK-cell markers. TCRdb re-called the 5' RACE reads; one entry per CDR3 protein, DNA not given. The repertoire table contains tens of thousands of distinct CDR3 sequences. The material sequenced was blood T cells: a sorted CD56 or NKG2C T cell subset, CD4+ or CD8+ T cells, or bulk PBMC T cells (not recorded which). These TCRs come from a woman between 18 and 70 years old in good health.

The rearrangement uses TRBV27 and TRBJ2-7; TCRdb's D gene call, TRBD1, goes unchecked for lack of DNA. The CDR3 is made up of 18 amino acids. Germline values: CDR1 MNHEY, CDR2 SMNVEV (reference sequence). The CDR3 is CASIFTLQGSNEVYEQYF.

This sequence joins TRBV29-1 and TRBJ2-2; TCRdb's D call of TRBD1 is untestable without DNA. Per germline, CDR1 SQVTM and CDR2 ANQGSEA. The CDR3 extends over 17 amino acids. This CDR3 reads CSAISRGQGVNTGELFF.

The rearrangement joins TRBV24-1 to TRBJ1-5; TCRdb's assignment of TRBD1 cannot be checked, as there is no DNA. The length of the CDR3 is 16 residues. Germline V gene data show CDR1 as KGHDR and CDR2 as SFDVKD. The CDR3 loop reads CATSDSGAGGNQPQHF.

The CDR3 loop is CASSQDLVSTLQETQYF. The chain is built from TRBV3-1 and TRBJ2-5; absent DNA, TCRdb's TRBD2 call cannot be checked. This CDR3 has 17 residues. Germline assignment: CDR1 LGHDT and CDR2 YNNKEL (reference sequence).

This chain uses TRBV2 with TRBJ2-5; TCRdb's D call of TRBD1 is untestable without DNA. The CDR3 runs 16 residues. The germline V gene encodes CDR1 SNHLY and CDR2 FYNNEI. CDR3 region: CASIREWGGSQETQYF.

Here the CDR3 reads CASSLDGSSYNEQFF. The chain joins TRBV7-3 to TRBJ2-1. Per germline, CDR1 SGHTA and CDR2 FQGTGA. CDR3 size: 15 residues.

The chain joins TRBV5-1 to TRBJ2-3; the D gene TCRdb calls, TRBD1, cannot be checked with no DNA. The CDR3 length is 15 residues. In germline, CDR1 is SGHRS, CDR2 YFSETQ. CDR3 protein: CASSPLIQGTDTQYF.

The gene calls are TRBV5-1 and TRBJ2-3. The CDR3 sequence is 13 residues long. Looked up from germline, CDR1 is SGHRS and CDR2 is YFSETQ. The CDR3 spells CASSLTRTDTQYF.

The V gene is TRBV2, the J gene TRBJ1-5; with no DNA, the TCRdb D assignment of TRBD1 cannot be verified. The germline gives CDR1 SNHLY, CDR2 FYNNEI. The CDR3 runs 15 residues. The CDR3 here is CASSKGQPSNQPQHF.

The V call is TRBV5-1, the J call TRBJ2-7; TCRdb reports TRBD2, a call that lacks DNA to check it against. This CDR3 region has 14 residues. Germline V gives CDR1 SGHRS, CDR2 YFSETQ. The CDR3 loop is CASSLVGRDYEQYF.

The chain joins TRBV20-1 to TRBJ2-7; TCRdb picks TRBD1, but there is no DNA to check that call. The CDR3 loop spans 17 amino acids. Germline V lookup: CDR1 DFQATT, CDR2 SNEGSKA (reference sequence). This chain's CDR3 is CSADNLISTGALYEQYF.

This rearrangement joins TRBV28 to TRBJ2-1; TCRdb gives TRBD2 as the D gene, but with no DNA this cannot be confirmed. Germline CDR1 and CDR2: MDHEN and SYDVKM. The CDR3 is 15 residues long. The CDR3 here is CASSSVRLGHNEQFF.

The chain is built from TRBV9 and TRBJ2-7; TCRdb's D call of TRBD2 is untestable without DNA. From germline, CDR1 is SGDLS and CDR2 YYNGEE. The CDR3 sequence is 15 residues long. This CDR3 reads CASSGGTSILNEQYF. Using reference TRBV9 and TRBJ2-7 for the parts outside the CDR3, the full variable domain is DSGVTQTPKHLITATGQRVTLRCSPRSGDLSVYWYQQSLDQGLQFLIQYYNGEERAKGNILERFSAQQFPDLHSELNLSSLELGDSALYFCASSGGTSILNEQYFGPGTRLTVT.

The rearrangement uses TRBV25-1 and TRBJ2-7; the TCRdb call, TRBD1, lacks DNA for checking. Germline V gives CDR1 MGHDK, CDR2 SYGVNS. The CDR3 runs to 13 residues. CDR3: CASSGGQGYEQYF.

The CDR3 spells CASSPLAITYEQYF. The chain recombines TRBV28 with TRBJ2-7; the TRBD1 assignment by TCRdb is unverifiable without DNA. The CDR3 consists of 14 residues. Germline V gives CDR1 MDHEN, CDR2 SYDVKM.

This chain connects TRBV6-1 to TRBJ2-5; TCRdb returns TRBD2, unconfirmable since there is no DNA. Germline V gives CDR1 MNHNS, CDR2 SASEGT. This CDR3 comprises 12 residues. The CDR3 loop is CASFGGGETQYF.

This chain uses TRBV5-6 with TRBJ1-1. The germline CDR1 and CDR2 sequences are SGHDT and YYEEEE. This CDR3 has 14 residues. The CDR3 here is CASSEDSWETEAFF.

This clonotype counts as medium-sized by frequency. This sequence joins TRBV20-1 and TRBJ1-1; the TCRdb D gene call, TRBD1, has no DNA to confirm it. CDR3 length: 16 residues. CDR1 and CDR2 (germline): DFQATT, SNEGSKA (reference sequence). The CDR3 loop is CSARDPDRGEVTEAFF.

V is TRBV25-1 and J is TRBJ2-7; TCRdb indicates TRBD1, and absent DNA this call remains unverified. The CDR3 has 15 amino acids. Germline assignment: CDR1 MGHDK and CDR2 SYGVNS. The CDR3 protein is CASSVTDRDSDEQYF.

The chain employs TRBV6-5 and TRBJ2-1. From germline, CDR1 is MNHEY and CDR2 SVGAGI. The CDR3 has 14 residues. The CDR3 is CASSYGLGAGEQFF.

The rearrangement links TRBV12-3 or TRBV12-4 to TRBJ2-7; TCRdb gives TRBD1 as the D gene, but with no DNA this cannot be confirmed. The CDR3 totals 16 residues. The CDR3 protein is CASSDRSDPQSREQYF.

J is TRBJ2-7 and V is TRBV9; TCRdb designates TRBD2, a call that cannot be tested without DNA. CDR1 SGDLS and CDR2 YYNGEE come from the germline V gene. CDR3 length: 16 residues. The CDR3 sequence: CASSGDTSGDSYEQYF.

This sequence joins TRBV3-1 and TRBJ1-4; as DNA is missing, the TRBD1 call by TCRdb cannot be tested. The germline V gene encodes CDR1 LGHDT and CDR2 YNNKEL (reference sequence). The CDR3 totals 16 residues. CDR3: CASSHMDRAFREKLFF.

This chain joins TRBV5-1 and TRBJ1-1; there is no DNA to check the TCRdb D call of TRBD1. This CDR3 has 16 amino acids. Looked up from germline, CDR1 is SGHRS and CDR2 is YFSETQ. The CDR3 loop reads CASSLAQSPGRTEAFF.

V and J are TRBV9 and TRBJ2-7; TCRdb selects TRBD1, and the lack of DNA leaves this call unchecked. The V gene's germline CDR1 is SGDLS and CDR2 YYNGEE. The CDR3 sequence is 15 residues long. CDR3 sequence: CASSPSAGGLYEQYF.

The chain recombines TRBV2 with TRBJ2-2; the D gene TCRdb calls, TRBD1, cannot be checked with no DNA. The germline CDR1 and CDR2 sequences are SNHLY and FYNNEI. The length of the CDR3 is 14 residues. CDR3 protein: CASGDRPNTGELFF. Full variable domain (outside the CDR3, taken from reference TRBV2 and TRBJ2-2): EPEVTQTPSHQVTQMGQEVILRCVPISNHLYFYWYRQILGQKVEFLVSFYNNEISEKSEIFDDQFSVERPDGSNFTLKIRSTKLEDSAMYFCASGDRPNTGELFFGEGSRLTVL.

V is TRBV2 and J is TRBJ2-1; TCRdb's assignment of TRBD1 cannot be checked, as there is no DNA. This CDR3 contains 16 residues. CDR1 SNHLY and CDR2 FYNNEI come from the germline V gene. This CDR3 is CASSEEQGVSYNEQFF. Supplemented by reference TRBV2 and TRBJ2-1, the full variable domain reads EPEVTQTPSHQVTQMGQEVILRCVPISNHLYFYWYRQILGQKVEFLVSFYNNEISEKSEIFDDQFSVERPDGSNFTLKIRSTKLEDSAMYFCASSEEQGVSYNEQFFGPGTRLTVL.

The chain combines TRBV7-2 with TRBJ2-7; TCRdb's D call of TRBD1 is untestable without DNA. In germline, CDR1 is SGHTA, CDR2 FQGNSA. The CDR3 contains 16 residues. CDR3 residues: CASSVIDEQGGNEQYF.

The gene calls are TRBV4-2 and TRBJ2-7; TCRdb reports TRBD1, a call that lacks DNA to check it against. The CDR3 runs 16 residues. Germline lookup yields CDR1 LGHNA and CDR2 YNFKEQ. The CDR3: CASSQNNRGRSYEQYF.